The rows below give T cell receptor beta chains drawn from one sample of a study of memory CD4+ T cells and cytomegalovirus serostatus. Profiled with immunoSEQ multiplex PCR; TCRdb holds only in-frame clones, not every one. Among some 80,000 clones, approximately 84% were seen once, and the ten largest hold about 0.72%. Sequenced input: memory CD4+ T cells from blood. Source of these receptors: an adult in good health and CMV-seronegative. Each CDR3 is given with its conserved first and last residue. D genes are given only for firm matches. The size of a clone is reported for some rows only, either as once, few or many, or as a class for expanded clones.

V: TRBV6-1
J: TRBJ1-2
D: TRBD1
size: -
CDR3: CASRKDRDYGYTF
DNA: TGTGCCAGCAGAAAGGACAGGGACTATGGCTACACCTTC

V: TRBV6-5
J: TRBJ1-2
D: -
size: -
CDR3: CASREGQGRYGYTF
DNA: TGTGCCAGCAGAGAAGGGCAGGGGCGCTATGGCTACACCTTC

V: TRBV7-6
J: TRBJ1-5
D: -
size: -
CDR3: CASSLAPGDQPQHF
DNA: TGTGCCAGCAGCTTAGCCCCTGGGGATCAGCCCCAGCATTTT

V: TRBV7-2
J: TRBJ1-5
D: TRBD1
size: -
CDR3: CASSSTGGNQPQHF
DNA: TGTGCCAGCAGCTCTACAGGGGGAAACCAGCCCCAGCATTTT

V: TRBV6-1
J: TRBJ1-5
D: -
size: -
CDR3: CASSGYGRNQPQHF
DNA: TGTGCCAGCAGTGGATACGGACGCAATCAGCCCCAGCATTTT

V: TRBV28
J: TRBJ2-5
D: -
size: -
CDR3: CASSPSGMGGHETQYF
DNA: TGTGCCAGCAGTCCCTCGGGGATGGGGGGCCACGAGACCCAGTACTTC

V: TRBV7-3
J: TRBJ2-3
D: TRBD2
size: -
CDR3: CASSLFGGGSTDTQYF
DNA: TGTGCCAGCAGCTTATTCGGCGGGGGAAGCACAGATACGCAGTATTTT

V: TRBV9
J: TRBJ1-3
D: -
size: once
CDR3: CASSARGAYSGNTIYF
DNA: TGTGCCAGCAGCGCCCGAGGGGCGTACTCTGGAAACACCATATATTTT

V: TRBV11-2
J: TRBJ2-7
D: -
size: -
CDR3: CASSSRSLSYYEQYF
DNA: TGTGCCAGCAGCTCGCGCTCTCTGTCCTACTACGAGCAGTACTTC

V: TRBV28
J: TRBJ2-7
D: -
size: -
CDR3: CASRESGEGYEQYF
DNA: TGTGCCAGCAGGGAGTCAGGGGAAGGATACGAGCAGTACTTC

V: TRBV6-6
J: TRBJ1-1
D: -
size: -
CDR3: CASSYDRLNTEAFF
DNA: TGTGCCAGCAGTTACGACAGATTGAACACTGAAGCTTTCTTT

V: TRBV4-1
J: TRBJ2-1
D: -
size: -
CDR3: CASSQDPLVFEQFF
DNA: TGCGCCAGCAGCCAAGACCCCCTAGTATTTGAGCAGTTCTTC

V: TRBV7-2
J: TRBJ2-2
D: -
size: few
CDR3: CASGAGNTGELFF
DNA: TGTGCCAGCGGGGCGGGGAACACCGGGGAGCTGTTTTTT

V: TRBV7-3
J: TRBJ2-2
D: -
size: -
CDR3: CASSLRGGGAVGELFF
DNA: TGTGCCAGCAGCTTAAGGGGAGGGGGGGCCGTCGGGGAGCTGTTTTTT

V: TRBV25-1
J: TRBJ1-1
D: TRBD1
size: -
CDR3: CASSATDRVDTEAFF
DNA: TGTGCCAGCAGTGCTACAGACAGGGTAGACACTGAAGCTTTCTTT

V: TRBV10-3
J: TRBJ1-2
D: TRBD1
size: -
CDR3: CAISDRGPGQNYGYTF
DNA: TGTGCCATCAGTGATAGGGGCCCGGGACAGAACTATGGCTACACCTTC

V: TRBV2
J: TRBJ1-2
D: TRBD1
size: -
CDR3: CASREQGAQGYTF
DNA: TGTGCCAGCAGGGAACAGGGGGCGCAGGGCTACACCTTC

V: TRBV5-5
J: TRBJ1-6
D: TRBD1
size: once
CDR3: CASSELTGALSPLHF
DNA: TGTGCCAGCAGCGAATTAACAGGGGCCTTATCACCCCTCCACTTT

V: TRBV11-2
J: TRBJ2-3
D: -
size: -
CDR3: CASTTLGISTDTQYF
DNA: TGTGCCAGCACCACACTGGGGATTAGCACAGATACGCAGTATTTT

V: TRBV2
J: TRBJ2-1
D: TRBD2
size: -
CDR3: CASSVSSGGPYNEQFF
DNA: TGTGCCAGCAGTGTCTCTAGCGGGGGCCCGTACAATGAGCAGTTCTTC

V: TRBV11-2
J: TRBJ2-3
D: -
size: -
CDR3: CASSLDLADTQYF
DNA: TGTGCCAGCAGCTTAGATCTCGCAGATACGCAGTATTTT

V: TRBV6-6
J: TRBJ2-7
D: TRBD1
size: -
CDR3: CASRTGTGTYEQYF
DNA: TGTGCCAGCAGGACCGGGACAGGGACCTACGAGCAGTACTTC

V: TRBV6-4
J: TRBJ1-1
D: -
size: -
CDR3: CASRRTPNTEAFF
DNA: TGTGCCAGCAGGAGGACACCGAACACTGAAGCTTTCTTT

V: TRBV9
J: TRBJ1-1
D: -
size: -
CDR3: CASSVTDAAEAFF
DNA: TGTGCCAGCAGCGTTACGGACGCGGCTGAAGCTTTCTTT

V: TRBV7-9
J: TRBJ2-1
D: TRBD2
size: -
CDR3: CASSSSGGNYNEQFF
DNA: TGTGCCAGCAGCTCCAGCGGGGGGAATTACAATGAGCAGTTCTTC

V: TRBV2
J: TRBJ2-5
D: TRBD2
size: -
CDR3: CASSRSGGEGETQYF
DNA: TGTGCCAGCAGCCGGAGCGGGGGAGAGGGGGAGACCCAGTACTTC

V: TRBV6-5
J: TRBJ1-2
D: -
size: -
CDR3: CASSYSTVLYGYTF
DNA: TGTGCCAGCAGTTACTCGACAGTCCTCTATGGCTACACCTTC

V: TRBV10-1
J: TRBJ1-4
D: TRBD1
size: once
CDR3: CASSESIQGDEKLFF
DNA: TGCGCCAGCAGTGAGTCGATTCAGGGGGACGAAAAACTGTTTTTT

V: TRBV7-7
J: TRBJ2-5
D: -
size: -
CDR3: CASSLGGVQETQYF
DNA: TGTGCTAGCAGCTTAGGAGGGGTTCAAGAGACCCAGTACTTC

V: TRBV5-1
J: TRBJ1-2
D: -
size: -
CDR3: CASSLARGANYGYTF
DNA: TGCGCCAGCAGCTTGGCTCGGGGAGCTAACTATGGCTACACCTTC

V: TRBV6-1
J: TRBJ1-1
D: -
size: -
CDR3: CASSNPSGLEAFF
DNA: TGTGCCAGCAGTAACCCGTCCGGCCTTGAAGCTTTCTTT

V: TRBV7-9
J: TRBJ1-1
D: TRBD1
size: -
CDR3: CASSFNRGTEAFF
DNA: TGTGCCAGCAGCTTCAACAGGGGGACTGAAGCTTTCTTT

V: TRBV5-5
J: TRBJ1-1
D: TRBD1
size: -
CDR3: CASSHNPGQGFITNTEAFF
DNA: TGTGCCAGCAGCCATAATCCGGGACAGGGTTTCATAACGAACACTGAAGCTTTCTTT

V: TRBV7-9
J: TRBJ1-2
D: TRBD1
size: -
CDR3: CASSRAGTGSGYTF
DNA: TGTGCCAGCAGCCGGGCCGGGACAGGGAGTGGCTACACCTTC

V: TRBV5-4
J: TRBJ2-3
D: -
size: -
CDR3: CASSLRVAVSTDTQYF
DNA: TGTGCCAGCAGCTTGAGGGTGGCGGTTAGCACAGATACGCAGTATTTT

V: TRBV29-1
J: TRBJ1-2
D: -
size: -
CDR3: CSATRSAGNYGYTF
DNA: TGCAGCGCCACCAGGAGCGCGGGCAACTATGGCTACACCTTC

V: TRBV6-1
J: TRBJ1-3
D: -
size: -
CDR3: CASSEFRGSGNTIYF
DNA: TGTGCCAGCAGTGAATTTCGGGGGTCTGGAAACACCATATATTTT

V: TRBV27
J: TRBJ2-7
D: TRBD1
size: few
CDR3: CASSPGQGPRTYF
DNA: TGTGCCAGCAGCCCTGGACAGGGGCCCAGGACGTACTTC

V: TRBV29-1
J: TRBJ1-2
D: -
size: once
CDR3: CSVDFPRADSYGYTF
DNA: TGCAGCGTTGACTTTCCGCGGGCAGATTCTTATGGCTACACCTTC

V: TRBV7-2
J: TRBJ1-2
D: -
size: -
CDR3: CASSLGTVSYGYTF
DNA: TGTGCCAGCAGCTTAGGGACGGTCTCCTATGGCTACACCTTC

V: TRBV7-2
J: TRBJ1-5
D: -
size: -
CDR3: CASSPRGGNNQPQHF
DNA: TGTGCCAGCAGCCCAAGAGGAGGGAACAATCAGCCCCAGCATTTT